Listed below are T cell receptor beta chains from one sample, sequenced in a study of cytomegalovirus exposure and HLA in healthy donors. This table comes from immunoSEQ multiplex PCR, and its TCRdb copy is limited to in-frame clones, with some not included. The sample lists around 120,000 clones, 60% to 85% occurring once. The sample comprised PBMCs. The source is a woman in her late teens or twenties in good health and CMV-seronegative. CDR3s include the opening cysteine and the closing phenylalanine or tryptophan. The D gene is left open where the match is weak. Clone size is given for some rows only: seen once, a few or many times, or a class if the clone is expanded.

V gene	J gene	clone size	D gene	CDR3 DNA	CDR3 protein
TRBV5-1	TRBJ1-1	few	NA	TGCGCCAGCAGCTTGGAGGGTGAGGGACAGAACACTGAAGCTTTCTTT	CASSLEGEGQNTEAFF
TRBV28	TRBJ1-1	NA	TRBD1	TGTGCCAGCAGGAGACAGGGCGGCACTGAAGCTTTCTTT	CASRRQGGTEAFF
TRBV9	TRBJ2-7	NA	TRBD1	TGTGCCAGCAGCCATACTTGGGACAGCTCCTACGAGCAGTACTTC	CASSHTWDSSYEQYF
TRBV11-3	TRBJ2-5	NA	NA	TGTGCCAGCAGCTCCTCAGGGCGAGAGACCCAGTACTTC	CASSSSGRETQYF
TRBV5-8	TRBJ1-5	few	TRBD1	TGTGCCAGCAGCCCTGACAGGGGACGCAATCAGCCCCAGCATTTT	CASSPDRGRNQPQHF
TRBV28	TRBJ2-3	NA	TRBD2	TGTGCCAGCAGTCTCGGACTAGCGGGAGGTACGCAGTATTTT	CASSLGLAGGTQYF
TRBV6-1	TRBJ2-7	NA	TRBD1	TGTGCCAGCAGAGCTAGGGACAGGGCAGGCTACGAGCAGTACTTC	CASRARDRAGYEQYF
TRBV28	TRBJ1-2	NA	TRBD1	TGTGCCAGCAGTTCAGGGGGCAACTATGGCTACACCTTC	CASSSGGNYGYTF
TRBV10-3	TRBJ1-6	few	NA	TGTGCCATCGGGGGGAGCTCCTATAATTCACCCCTCCACTTT	CAIGGSSYNSPLHF
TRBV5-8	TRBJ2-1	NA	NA	TGTGCCAGCAGCTTGGGTACAGACAATGAGCAGTTCTTC	CASSLGTDNEQFF
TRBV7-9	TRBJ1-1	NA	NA	TGTGCCAGCAGCTCCAGGGATGGGACTGAAGCTTTCTTT	CASSSRDGTEAFF
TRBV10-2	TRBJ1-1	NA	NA	TGCGCCAGCAGTGAGTTCGAGGCAGTTGAAGCTTTCTTT	CASSEFEAVEAFF
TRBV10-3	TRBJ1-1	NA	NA	TGTGCCATCAGCGGGACATTAGGGAACACTGAAGCTTTCTTT	CAISGTLGNTEAFF
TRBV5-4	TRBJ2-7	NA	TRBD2	TGTGCCAGCAGCAATGGGTGGGGACTAGCGGATTACGAGCAGTACTTC	CASSNGWGLADYEQYF
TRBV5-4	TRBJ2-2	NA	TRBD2	TGTGCCAGCAGCTTGGTCGGCGGGGGGCACACCGGGGAGCTGTTTTTT	CASSLVGGGHTGELFF
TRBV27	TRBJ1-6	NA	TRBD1	TGTGCCAGCAGTTTCGGTGCCAGGGGGCGAATACTCAATTCACCCCTCCACTTT	CASSFGARGRILNSPLHF
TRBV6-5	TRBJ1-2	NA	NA	TGTGCCAGCAGGGGAAGGGGAATCGGAGGCTACACCTTC	CASRGRGIGGYTF
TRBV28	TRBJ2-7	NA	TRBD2	TGTGCCAGCAGTTTAAATCTAGCGGGGTGGTACGAGCAGTACTTC	CASSLNLAGWYEQYF
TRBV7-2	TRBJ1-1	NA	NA	TGTGCCAGCAGCTTAGTTTTTCGGGATGCTTTCTTT	CASSLVFRDAFF
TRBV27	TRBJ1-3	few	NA	TGTGCCAGCAGTCCCTGGGACAACTCTGGAAACACCATATATTTT	CASSPWDNSGNTIYF
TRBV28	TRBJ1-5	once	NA	TGTGCCAGCAGTCCCCGCCCGGGGGGCGGTAGCAATCAGCCCCAGCATTTT	CASSPRPGGGSNQPQHF
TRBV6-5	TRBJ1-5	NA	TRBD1	TGTGCCAGCAGTGACAGGGTTCGCAATCAGCCCCAGCATTTT	CASSDRVRNQPQHF
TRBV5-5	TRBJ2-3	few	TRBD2	TGTGCCAGCAGCCCTAGGGCGGGGGGAAGCACAGATACGCAGTATTTT	CASSPRAGGSTDTQYF
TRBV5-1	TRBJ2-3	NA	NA	TGCGCCAGCAGCTTGGACCTAAGCACAGATACGCAGTATTTT	CASSLDLSTDTQYF
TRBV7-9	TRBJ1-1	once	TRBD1	TGTGCCAGCAGCCCCCGACAGGGCCCACTTGAAGCTTTCTTT	CASSPRQGPLEAFF
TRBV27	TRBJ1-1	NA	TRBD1	TGTGCCAGCAGTTTATCAAGACAGGGAGGACTCAACACTGAAGCTTTCTTT	CASSLSRQGGLNTEAFF
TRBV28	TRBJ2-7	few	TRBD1	TGTGCCAGCAGTTTGGCCAGGGGGATCCCTTCCTACGAGCAGTACTTC	CASSLARGIPSYEQYF